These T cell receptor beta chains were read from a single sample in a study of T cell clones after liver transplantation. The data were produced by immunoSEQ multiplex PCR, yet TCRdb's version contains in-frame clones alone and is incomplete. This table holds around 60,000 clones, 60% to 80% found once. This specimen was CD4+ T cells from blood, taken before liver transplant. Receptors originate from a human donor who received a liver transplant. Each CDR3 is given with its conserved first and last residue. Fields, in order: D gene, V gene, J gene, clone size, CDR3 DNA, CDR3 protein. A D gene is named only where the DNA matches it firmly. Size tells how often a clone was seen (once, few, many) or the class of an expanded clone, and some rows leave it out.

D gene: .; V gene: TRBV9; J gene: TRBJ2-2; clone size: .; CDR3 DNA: TGTGCCAGCAGCGCGCGGGGGCCCGGGGAGCTGTTTTTT; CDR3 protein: CASSARGPGELFF
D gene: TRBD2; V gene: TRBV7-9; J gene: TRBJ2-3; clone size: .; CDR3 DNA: TGTGCCAGCTCTACTAGCGGAAACACAGATACGCAGTATTTT; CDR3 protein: CASSTSGNTDTQYF
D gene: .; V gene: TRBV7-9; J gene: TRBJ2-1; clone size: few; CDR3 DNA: TGTGCCAGCAGCTTAGAGAGTCAGGGGTACAATGAGCAGTTCTTC; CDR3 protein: CASSLESQGYNEQFF
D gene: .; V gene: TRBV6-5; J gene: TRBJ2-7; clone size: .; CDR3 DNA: TGTGCCAGCAGGCAGGGGTACTACGAGCAGTACTTC; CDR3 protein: CASRQGYYEQYF
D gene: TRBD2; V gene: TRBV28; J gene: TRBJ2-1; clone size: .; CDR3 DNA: TGTGCCAGCAGTTTACCTAGCGGGGGGGCAGGCAATGAGCAGTTCTTC; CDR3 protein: CASSLPSGGAGNEQFF
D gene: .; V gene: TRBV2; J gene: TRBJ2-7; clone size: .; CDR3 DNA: TGTGCCAGCAGGGCCGAAGGCCAGGGAGGCTACGAGCAGTACTTC; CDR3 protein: CASRAEGQGGYEQYF
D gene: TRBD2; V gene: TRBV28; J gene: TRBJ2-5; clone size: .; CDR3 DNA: TGTGCCAGCAGTTTAGGCGCGGGGGGCCAAGAGACCCAGTACTTC; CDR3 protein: CASSLGAGGQETQYF
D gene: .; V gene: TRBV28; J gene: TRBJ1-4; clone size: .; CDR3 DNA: TGTGCCAGCAGGCGGGGCCAGATTAATGAAAAACTGTTTTTT; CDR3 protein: CASRRGQINEKLFF
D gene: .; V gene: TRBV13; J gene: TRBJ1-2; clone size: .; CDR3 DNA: TGTGCCAGCAGTCTCCCCGGGTCCAACTATGGCTACACCTTC; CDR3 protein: CASSLPGSNYGYTF
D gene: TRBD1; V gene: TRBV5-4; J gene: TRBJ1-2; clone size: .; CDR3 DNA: TGTGCCAGCAGCCCCAGGACAGGGGGCATTTGGGGCTACACCTTC; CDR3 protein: CASSPRTGGIWGYTF
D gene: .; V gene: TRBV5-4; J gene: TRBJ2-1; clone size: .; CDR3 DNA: TGTGCCAGCAGGGATGACAGTACGCATGAGCAGTTCTTC; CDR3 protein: CASRDDSTHEQFF
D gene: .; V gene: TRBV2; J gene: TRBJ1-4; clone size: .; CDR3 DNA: TGTGCCAGCACCGGGGGGACCGCAAATGAAAAACTGTTTTTT; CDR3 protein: CASTGGTANEKLFF
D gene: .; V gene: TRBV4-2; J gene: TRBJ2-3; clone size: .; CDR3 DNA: TGTGCCAGCAGCCCCGAGCTAGAACTGACAGATACGCAGTATTTT; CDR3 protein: CASSPELELTDTQYF
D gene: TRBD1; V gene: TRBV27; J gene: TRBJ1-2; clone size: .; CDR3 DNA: TGTGCCAGCAGGAGTGGACAGGGGGAGGATGGCTACACCTTC; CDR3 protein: CASRSGQGEDGYTF
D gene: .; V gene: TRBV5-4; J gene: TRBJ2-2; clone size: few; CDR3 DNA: TGTGCCAGCAGCTTGAAACAGGCCGACACCGGGGAGCTGTTTTTT; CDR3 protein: CASSLKQADTGELFF
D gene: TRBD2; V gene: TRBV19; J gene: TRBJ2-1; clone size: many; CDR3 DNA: TGTGCCAGTAGTATTCTAGCGGGGTACTCCTACAATGAGCAGTTCTTC; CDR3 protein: CASSILAGYSYNEQFF
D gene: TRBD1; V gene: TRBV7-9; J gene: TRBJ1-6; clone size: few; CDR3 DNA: TGTGCCAGCAGCTTAGCCCCGGGACAGGCCAATTCACCCCTCCACTTT; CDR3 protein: CASSLAPGQANSPLHF
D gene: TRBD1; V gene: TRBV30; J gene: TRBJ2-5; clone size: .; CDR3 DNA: TGTGCCTGGTCTACAGGGGGAGAGACCCAGTACTTC; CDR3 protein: CAWSTGGETQYF
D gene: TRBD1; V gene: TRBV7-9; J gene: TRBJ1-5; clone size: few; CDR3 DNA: TGTGCCAGCAGCTTGGGACAGAATCAGCCCCAGCATTTT; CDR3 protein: CASSLGQNQPQHF
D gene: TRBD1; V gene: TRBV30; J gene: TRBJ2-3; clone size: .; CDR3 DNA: TGTGCCTGGAGTGTAGGGACAGGGGCTGCAGATACGCAGTATTTT; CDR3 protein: CAWSVGTGAADTQYF
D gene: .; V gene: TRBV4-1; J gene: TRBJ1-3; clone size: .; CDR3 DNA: TGCGCCAGCAGCCAGGCCCCCGGGGGAGCTGGAAACACCATATATTTT; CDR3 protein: CASSQAPGGAGNTIYF
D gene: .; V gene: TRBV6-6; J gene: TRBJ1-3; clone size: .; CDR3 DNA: TGTGCCAGCAGTTACGGACAGATTGGAAACACCATATATTTT; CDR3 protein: CASSYGQIGNTIYF
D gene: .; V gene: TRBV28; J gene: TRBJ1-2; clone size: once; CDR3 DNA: TGTGCCAGCAGCGTCACTCGCTATGGCTACACCTTC; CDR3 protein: CASSVTRYGYTF
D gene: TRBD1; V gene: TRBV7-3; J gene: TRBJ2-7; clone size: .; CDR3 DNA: TGTGCCAGCAGCCCTACCATAGGGACAGCCTACGAGCAGTACTTC; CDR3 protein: CASSPTIGTAYEQYF
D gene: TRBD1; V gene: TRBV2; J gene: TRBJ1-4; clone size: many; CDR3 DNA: TGTGCCAGCACTCAACAGGGGGCCAATGAAAAACTGTTTTTT; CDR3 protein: CASTQQGANEKLFF
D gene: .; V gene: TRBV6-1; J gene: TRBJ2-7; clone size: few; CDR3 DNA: TGTGCCAGCAGTGAATTGGGAGTACGCAGCGAGCAGTACTTC; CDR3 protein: CASSELGVRSEQYF